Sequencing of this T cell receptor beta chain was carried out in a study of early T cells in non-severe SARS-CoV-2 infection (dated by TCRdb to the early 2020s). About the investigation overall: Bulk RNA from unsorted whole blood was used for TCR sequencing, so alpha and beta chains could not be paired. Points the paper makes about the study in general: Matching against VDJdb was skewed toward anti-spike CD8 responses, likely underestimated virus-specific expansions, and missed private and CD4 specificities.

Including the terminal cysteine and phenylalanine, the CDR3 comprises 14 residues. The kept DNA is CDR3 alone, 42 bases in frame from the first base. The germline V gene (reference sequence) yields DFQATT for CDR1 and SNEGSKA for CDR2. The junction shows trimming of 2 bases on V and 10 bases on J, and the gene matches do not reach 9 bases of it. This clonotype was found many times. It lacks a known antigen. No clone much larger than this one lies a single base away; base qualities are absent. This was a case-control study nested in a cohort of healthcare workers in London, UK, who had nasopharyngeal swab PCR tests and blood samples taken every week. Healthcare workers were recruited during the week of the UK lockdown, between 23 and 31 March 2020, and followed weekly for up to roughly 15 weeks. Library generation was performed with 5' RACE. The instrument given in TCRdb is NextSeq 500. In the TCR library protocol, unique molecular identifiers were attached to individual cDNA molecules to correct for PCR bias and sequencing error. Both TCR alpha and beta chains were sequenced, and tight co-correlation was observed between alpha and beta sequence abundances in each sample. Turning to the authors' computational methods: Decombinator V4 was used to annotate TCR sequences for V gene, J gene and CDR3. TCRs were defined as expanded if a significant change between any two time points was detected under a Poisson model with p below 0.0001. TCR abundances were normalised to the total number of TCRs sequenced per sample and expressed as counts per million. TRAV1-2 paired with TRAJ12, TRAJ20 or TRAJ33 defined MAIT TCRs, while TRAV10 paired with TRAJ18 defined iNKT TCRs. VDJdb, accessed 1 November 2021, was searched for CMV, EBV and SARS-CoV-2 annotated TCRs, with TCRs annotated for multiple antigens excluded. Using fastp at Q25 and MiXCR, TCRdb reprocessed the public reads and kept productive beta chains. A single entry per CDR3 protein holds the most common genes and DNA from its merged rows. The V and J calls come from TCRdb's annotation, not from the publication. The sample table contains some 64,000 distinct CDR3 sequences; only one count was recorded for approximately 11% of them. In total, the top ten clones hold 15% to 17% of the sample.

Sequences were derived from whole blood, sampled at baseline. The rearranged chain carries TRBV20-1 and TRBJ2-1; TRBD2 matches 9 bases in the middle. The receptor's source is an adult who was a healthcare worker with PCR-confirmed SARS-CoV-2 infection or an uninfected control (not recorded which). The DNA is TGCAGTGCTAGAAATAGCGGGAGAGTCCAGGAGCAGTTCTTC. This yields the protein CSARNSGRVQEQFF.